This TCR beta chain was captured by sequencing in a study of T cells in women clearing cervical HPV infection. This CDR3 spans 12 amino acids. Germline loops: CDR1 SGHTA, CDR2 FQGTGA. V dropped 5 bases and J dropped 5 bases, with 10 bases sitting between them. The study, taken as a whole, reports: CIN3+ cases had significantly higher TCR repertoire richness than controls, but evenness did not differ.

Data came from immunoSEQ multiplex PCR; TCRdb stores just in-frame clones and leaves some out. Its table lists 20,000 to 25,000 clones. As for this clone: Its target is not known. Coverage ceases 3 residues before the CDR3 finishes, and the germline J gene fills in the end.

What was sequenced was blood buffy coat. The chain has TRBV7-3 and TRBJ2-7, with unresolved D. This TCR was sampled from a woman aged 18-70 years with a cervical HPV16 infection that either progressed to CIN3+ or cleared (not recorded which). The sequenced part of the CDR3 DNA is TGTGCCAGCAGCGCAGGCGTTCACGAG. It yields the protein CASSAGVHE. The complete CDR3 reads CASSAGVHEQYF.